The present entry profiles one TCR beta chain with its context. What it binds is unknown. The CDR3 is made up of 15 amino acids. Germline CDR1 and CDR2: LGHDT and YNNKEL (reference sequence). The study made its TRB cDNA libraries by 5' RACE, adding UMI labels. TCRdb derives one entry per CDR3 protein from the 5' RACE reads, leaving out DNA. Recorded here are about 130,000 distinct CDR3 sequences; the top ten clones represent 0.59%. The data stem from a study of CXCR3-negative and CXCR3-positive naive CD8 T cells. Study-wide context: Roughly 1.5 +/- 0.3 million TRB reads came from each library, giving about 150 million in total.

Study-level findings and limits: Compared with CXCR3-negative naive cells, CXCR3-positive naive cells showed more hydrophobic TRB CDR3s. Most assays used freshly isolated PBMCs, as cryopreservation partially reduced CXCR3. TRBV-TRBJ usage was alike in naive CXCR3-negative and CXCR3-positive cells but differed in memory cells.

Source material: naive CXCR3+ CD8+ T cells from blood. Documented subset: CD45RO-CCR7+CD27+CD95- naive CD8+ T cells expressing CXCR3 (TNR3+). This clonotype was obtained from a human donor in good health. Some clones in this sample may be carry-over from other donors' samples. The V and J genes are TRBV3-1 and TRBJ2-1; checking the TCRdb D call of TRBD1 is not possible without DNA. This chain's CDR3 is CASSQVAWGGNEQFF.